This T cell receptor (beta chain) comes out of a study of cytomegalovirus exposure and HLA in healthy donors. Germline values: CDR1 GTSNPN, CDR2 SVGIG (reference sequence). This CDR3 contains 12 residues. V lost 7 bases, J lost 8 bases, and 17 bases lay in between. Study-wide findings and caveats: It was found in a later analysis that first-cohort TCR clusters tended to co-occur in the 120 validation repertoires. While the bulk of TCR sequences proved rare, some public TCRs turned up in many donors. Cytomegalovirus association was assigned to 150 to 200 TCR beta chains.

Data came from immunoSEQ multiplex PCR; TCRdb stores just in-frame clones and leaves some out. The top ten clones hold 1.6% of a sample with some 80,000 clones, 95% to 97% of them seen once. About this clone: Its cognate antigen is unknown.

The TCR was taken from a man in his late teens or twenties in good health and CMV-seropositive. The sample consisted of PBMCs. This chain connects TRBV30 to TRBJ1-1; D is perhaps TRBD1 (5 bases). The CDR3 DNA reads TGTGCCTCAACTGCTACCAGGGCAGAAGCTTTCTTT. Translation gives CASTATRAEAFF.